The text below deals with one TCR beta chain. The data were taken from a study of T-cell reconstitution after alpha-beta-depleted transplantation in children. It was with unique molecular identifiers that the TCRbeta library was prepared. TCRdb re-called the PCR reads with MiXCR, one entry per CDR3 protein. Here the sample spans some 200,000 distinct CDR3 sequences, about 6.6% being singletons. The germline CDR1 and CDR2 sequences are SEHNR and FQNEAQ (reference sequence). V lost 3 bases to trimming and J lost 7 bases, with 9 bases between them. The CDR3 has 12 amino acids. The material was PBMCs, obtained before TCRalphabeta/CD19-depleted stem cell transplant. This clonotype was obtained from a boy aged 2 to 9 with acute lymphoblastic leukemia, due to receive a stem cell transplant. The V gene is TRBV7-9, the J gene TRBJ1-1; perhaps TRBD1 as D (5 bases). In DNA form, the CDR3 reads TGTGCCAGCAGCTTTTTGGGGGTTGAAGCTTTCTTT. It encodes CASSFLGVEAFF. The full variable domain, its missing parts supplied by reference TRBV7-9 and TRBJ1-1, is DTGVSQNPRHKITKRGQNVTFRCDPISEHNRLYWYRQTLGQGPEFLTYFQNEAQLEKSRLLSDRFSAERPKGSFSTLEIQRTEQGDSAMYLCASSFLGVEAFFGQGTRLTVV.